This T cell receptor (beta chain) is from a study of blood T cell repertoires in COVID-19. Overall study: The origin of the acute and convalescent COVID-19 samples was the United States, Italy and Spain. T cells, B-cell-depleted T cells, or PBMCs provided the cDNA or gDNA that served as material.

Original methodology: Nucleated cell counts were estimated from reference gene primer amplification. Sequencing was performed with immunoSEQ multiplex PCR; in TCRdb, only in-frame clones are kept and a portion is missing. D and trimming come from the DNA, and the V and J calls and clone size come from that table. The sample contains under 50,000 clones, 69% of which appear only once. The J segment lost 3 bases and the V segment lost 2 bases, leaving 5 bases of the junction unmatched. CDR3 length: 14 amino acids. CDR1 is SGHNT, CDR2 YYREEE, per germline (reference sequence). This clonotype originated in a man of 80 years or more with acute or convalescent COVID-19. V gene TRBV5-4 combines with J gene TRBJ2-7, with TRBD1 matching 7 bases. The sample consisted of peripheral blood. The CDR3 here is CASSLSGTDYEQYF. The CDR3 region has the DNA TGTGCCAGCAGCTTATCCGGGACAGACTACGAGCAGTACTTC.